What follows is one T cell receptor beta chain and its context. Its antigen is still unknown. This entry comes from a study of beta chain features in type 1 diabetes. Turning to the study itself: Cell yields, age and gender were similar between patients and healthy donors. Under 140,000,000 sorted cells were examined across all samples.

TCRB transcripts that were expressed got sequenced, as all of the isolated RNA had been reverse transcribed. Profiling relied on immunoSEQ multiplex PCR, and the TCRdb table lists in-frame clones only, not all of them. The data show some 250,000 clones, about a tenth seen once. Each population that was sorted was more than 95% pure. General observations from the study: Patients with type 1 diabetes carried fewer insertions and had more deletions at their VDJ junctions. The study found moderately but significantly shorter TCRB CDR3s in all four CD4+ subsets of Type 1 diabetes patients.

The germline V and J ends were trimmed by 5 bases and 1 base, with 14 bases remaining between them. CDR3 length equals 15 residues. Germline CDR1 LGHNA, CDR2 YNFKEQ. The chain joins TRBV4-2 to TRBJ2-5; D ambiguous. The source is a man aged 25 to 40 with type 1 diabetes. Sample: naive CD4+ T cells from blood. The CDR3 coding sequence is TGTGCCAGCAGCGCCGGGTCGACCACCCAAGAGACCCAGTACTTC. Protein product: CASSAGSTTQETQYF.